Below, 27 T cell receptor beta chains from the same sample are listed, as sequenced in a study of control samples from healthy donors and cancer patients. Assay: immunoSEQ multiplex PCR; the TCRdb copy retains only in-frame clones and omits some. The sample yields approximately 160,000 clones, about 91% seen once. The sequenced material came from blood. The receptors were gathered from a middle-aged woman in good health.

DNA for the CDR3: TGTGCCATCAGTGAGTCGTCCAACGTCCTGACTTTC. Its translation is CAISESSNVLTF. This sequence joins TRBV10-3 and TRBJ2-6, with unresolved D. The germline V gene encodes CDR1 ENHRY and CDR2 SYGVKD. This CDR3 is built from 12 residues. The ends were cut back, 0 bases at V and 8 bases at J, with 2 bases in the middle.

In this sample, this clone turned up once. The V and J genes are TRBV24-1 and TRBJ2-2, with D unclear. The CDR3 runs 12 residues. Germline V CDR1 and CDR2: KGHDR, SFDVKD. Trimming removed 9 bases from V and 7 bases from J, with 11 bases in between. The DNA of the CDR3 is TGTGCCACCCAAGATCTGATCGGGGAGCTGTTTTTT. Translating it yields CATQDLIGELFF.

The chain is built from TRBV7-9 and TRBJ2-1, with TRBD2 identical over 9 bases. Germline values: CDR1 SEHNR, CDR2 FQNEAQ (reference sequence). The V gene end was trimmed by 4 bases and the J gene end by 14 bases; junction bases not matched to a gene: 6. The CDR3 consists of 12 residues. CDR3 bases: TGTGCCAGCAGCTCGTCTAGCGGGGTAAAGTTCTTC. As protein: CASSSSSGVKFF.

The chain has TRBV6-6 and TRBJ1-2, with TRBD1 as a possible D gene (6 bases). CDR3 length equals 13 residues. V was trimmed by 4 bases and J by 7 bases, leaving 13 bases between them. CDR1 MNHNY and CDR2 SVGAGI come from the germline V gene (reference sequence). The CDR3 coding sequence is TGTGCCAGCAGTTCAGCCAGGGGTGGTGGCTACACCTTC. The encoded protein is CASSSARGGGYTF.

The chain links TRBV29-1 to TRBJ2-1, with 7 bases identical to TRBD1. Germline CDR1 SQVTM, CDR2 ANQGSEA. CDR3 length: 13 amino acids. J was trimmed by 4 bases and V by 3 bases; bases with no gene match: 3. The CDR3 DNA follows: TGCAGCGTTGATACAGGGGATTACAATGAGCAGTTCTTC. It yields the protein CSVDTGDYNEQFF.

J is TRBJ1-6 and V is TRBV6-5; D gene ambiguous. CDR3 length: 13 residues. Germline V gene data show CDR1 as MNHEY and CDR2 as SVGAGI. The ends were cut back, 4 bases at V and 6 bases at J, with 7 bases in the middle. The CDR3 is CASSFGSNSPLHF. The CDR3 DNA follows: TGTGCCAGCAGTTTCGGGAGTAATTCACCCCTCCACTTT.

The rearrangement joins TRBV5-1 to TRBJ2-3; 7 bases are a match to TRBD2. Trimming at V came to 6 bases and at J to 2 bases, leaving 6 bases not matched to a gene. Germline V gene data show CDR1 as SGHRS and CDR2 as YFSETQ. The CDR3 is made up of 14 amino acids. In DNA, the CDR3 is TGCGCCAGCACCCTCGGGACTACCACAGATACGCAGTATTTT. Translating it yields CASTLGTTTDTQYF.

V is TRBV6-5 and J is TRBJ1-1, with no clear D. This CDR3 is 14 amino acids long. Trimming pared 6 bases from V and 1 base from J, leaving 12 bases between. Germline V gene sequence: CDR1 MNHEY, CDR2 SVGAGI. CDR3 sequence reads: CASRRPFGNTEAFF. As DNA, the CDR3 is TGTGCCAGCAGGAGACCTTTCGGGAACACTGAAGCTTTCTTT.

This chain joins TRBV4-1 and TRBJ1-1; the match to TRBD1 covers 8 bases. V lost 4 bases and J lost 2; bases outside the gene matches: 6. The CDR3 runs to 15 residues. Per germline, CDR1 MGHRA and CDR2 YSYEKL. CDR3 residues: CASSRIQGANTEAFF. In DNA, the CDR3 is TGCGCCAGCAGCCGCATCCAGGGGGCAAACACTGAAGCTTTCTTT.

The rearrangement links TRBV28 to TRBJ1-5; 8 nucleotides line up with TRBD1. There are 15 residues in the CDR3. The V gene's germline CDR1 is MDHEN and CDR2 SYDVKM. J was trimmed by 0 bases and V by 4 bases; bases with no gene match: 2. The DNA of the CDR3 is TGTGCCAGCAGTTCAGGGGGCCTTAGCAATCAGCCCCAGCATTTT. Residues: CASSSGGLSNQPQHF.

The chain recombines TRBV4-1 with TRBJ2-1; D is unclear. V lost 0 bases and J 2 bases, leaving 11 bases between the germline ends. The CDR3 totals 16 residues. From germline, CDR1 is MGHRA and CDR2 YSYEKL. Here the CDR3 DNA reads TGCGCCAGCAGCCAAGAAGGCACCATACCCTACAATGAGCAGTTCTTC. As protein: CASSQEGTIPYNEQFF.

The chain combines TRBV11-2 with TRBJ1-2; D call uncertain. CDR1 is SGHAT and CDR2 is FQNNGV in the germline V gene. CDR3 size: 12 residues. V was cut by 1 base and J by 6 bases, with 6 bases left in between. The DNA of the CDR3 is TGTGCCAGCAGCTTAGGCAGAGATGGCTACACCTTC. Its translation: CASSLGRDGYTF.

This chain connects TRBV6-6 to TRBJ1-1; no clear D gene. Germline loops: CDR1 MNHNY, CDR2 SVGAGI (reference sequence). Trimming cost V 0 bases and J 2 bases, with 10 bases left between them. This CDR3 is 15 amino acids long. This CDR3 is CASSYSIGSNTEAFF. The CDR3 nucleotides are TGTGCCAGCAGTTACTCGATAGGTTCCAACACTGAAGCTTTCTTT.

This chain links TRBV7-9 with TRBJ2-1; possible D gene TRBD2, 6 bases. The CDR3 extends over 16 amino acids. Germline V gives CDR1 SEHNR, CDR2 FQNEAQ (reference sequence). The V and J ends lost 7 bases and 2 bases respectively, with 18 bases between them. This CDR3 is CASTKYLAGTYNEQFF. The DNA of the CDR3 is TGTGCCAGCACCAAATACCTGGCGGGGACCTACAATGAGCAGTTCTTC.

The chain joins TRBV6-5 to TRBJ2-7; no clear D gene. The CDR3 is 14 residues long. CDR1 and CDR2 from the germline V gene are MNHEY and SVGAGI. Deletions cut 0 bases from V and 6 bases from J, with 12 bases between. CDR3 sequence: CASSYSAFMAEQYF. The CDR3 DNA reads TGTGCCAGCAGTTACTCCGCCTTCATGGCCGAGCAGTACTTC.

This sequence joins TRBV24-1 and TRBJ2-1; 7 bases match TRBD2. Germline V gene sequence: CDR1 KGHDR, CDR2 SFDVKD. This CDR3 contains 13 residues. The V gene end was trimmed by 4 bases and the J gene end by 9 bases; junction bases not matched to a gene: 5. The CDR3 DNA sequence: TGTGCCACCAGTGACCCGGGACTACCTGAGCAGTTCTTC. As protein: CATSDPGLPEQFF.

This clone appeared a single time. The chain uses TRBV19 and TRBJ1-4, with D uncertain. The CDR3 has 15 residues. V shed 7 bases and J shed 0 bases, with 12 bases lying between them. Germline V lookup: CDR1 LNHDA, CDR2 SQIVND (reference sequence). CDR3 in DNA: TGTGCCAGTAAACCAGACCCCTCAACTAATGAAAAACTGTTTTTT. As protein: CASKPDPSTNEKLFF. Drawing the rest from reference TRBV19 and TRBJ1-4, the complete variable domain is DGGITQSPKYLFRKEGQNVTLSCEQNLNHDAMYWYRQDPGQGLRLIYYSQIVNDFQKGDIAEGYSVSREKKESFPLTVTSAQKNPTAFYLCASKPDPSTNEKLFFGSGTQLSVL.

V usage is TRBV2 and J usage is TRBJ2-4; D is ambiguous. CDR1 and CDR2 (germline): SNHLY, FYNNEI. This CDR3 region has 15 residues. Trimming shortened V by 1 base and J by 2 bases, and 9 bases separated the two germline ends. The CDR3 loop reads CASSEVTETKNIQYF. CDR3 DNA: TGTGCCAGCAGTGAAGTCACAGAGACCAAAAACATTCAGTACTTC.

The rearrangement links TRBV5-1 to TRBJ1-2; a possible D gene is TRBD1 (5 bases). Trimming removed 5 bases from V and 10 bases from J, with 15 bases in between. The CDR3 consists of 12 residues. Germline V lookup: CDR1 SGHRS, CDR2 YFSETQ. CDR3 amino acids: CASSEGATDYTF. CDR3 nucleotides: TGCGCCAGCAGTGAAGGGGCGACTGACTACACCTTC. The variable domain in full, with the rest retrieved from reference TRBV5-1 and TRBJ1-2, is KAGVTQTPRYLIKTRGQQVTLSCSPISGHRSVSWYQQTPGQGLQFLFEYFSETQRNKGNFPGRFSGRQFSNSRSEMNVSTLELGDSALYLCASSEGATDYTFGSGTRLTVV.

This chain connects TRBV2 to TRBJ1-1; D is ambiguous. V was cut by 6 bases and J by 1 base, with 9 bases left in between. CDR3 length: 13 amino acids. CDR1 and CDR2 (germline): SNHLY, FYNNEI. In DNA, the CDR3 is TGTGCCAGCAGAGCAACAGAGAACACTGAAGCTTTCTTT. As protein: CASRATENTEAFF.

This chain joins TRBV11-2 and TRBJ2-3, with TRBD2 matching 8 bases. The germline V gene has CDR1 SGHAT and CDR2 FQNNGV. Trimming cost V 4 bases and J 2 bases; bases outside gene matches: 8. The CDR3 sequence is 16 residues long. CDR3 sequence (DNA): TGTGCCAGCAGCTACCGGGGGACTAGGACCACAGATACGCAGTATTTT. It is translated as CASSYRGTRTTDTQYF.

CDR3 residues: CASSFYETQYF. As DNA, the CDR3 is TGTGCCAGCAGCTTCTACGAGACCCAGTACTTC. V and J are TRBV7-9 and TRBJ2-5, with D uncertain. The CDR3 spans 11 residues. V lost 3 bases to trimming and J lost 5 bases, with 4 bases between them. The germline CDR1 and CDR2 sequences are SEHNR and FQNEAQ (reference sequence).

Concerning this clone: Different DNA sequences within this sample yield the same CDR3. This chain joins TRBV7-9 and TRBJ1-1, with D unresolved. The CDR3 sequence is 11 residues long. The V gene lost 2 bases and the J gene lost 2 bases, with 0 bases spanning the gap. Germline V gene sequence: CDR1 SEHNR, CDR2 FQNEAQ (reference sequence). The chain's CDR3 is CASSLNTEAFF. In DNA, the CDR3 is TGTGCCAGCAGCTTAAACACTGAAGCTTTCTTT.

This clone has just a few counts. The chain links TRBV2 to TRBJ1-1; D is unresolved. Germline CDR1 reads SNHLY; CDR2 reads FYNNEI. V was shortened by 6 bases and J by 0 bases, with 8 bases between the two germline ends. CDR3 length: 13 residues. The CDR3 protein is CASRDQVNTEAFF. CDR3 nucleotide sequence: TGTGCCAGCAGAGATCAGGTGAACACTGAAGCTTTCTTT. The full variable domain, rest sourced from reference TRBV2 and TRBJ1-1, is EPEVTQTPSHQVTQMGQEVILRCVPISNHLYFYWYRQILGQKVEFLVSFYNNEISEKSEIFDDQFSVERPDGSNFTLKIRSTKLEDSAMYFCASRDQVNTEAFFGQGTRLTVV.

This chain uses TRBV6-5 with TRBJ2-2; D possibly corresponds to TRBD2 (6 bases). The CDR3 covers 14 residues. Germline CDR1 and CDR2: MNHEY and SVGAGI. V shed 0 bases and J shed 8 bases, with 10 bases lying between them. CDR3 amino acids: CASSYSTSPGELFF. The CDR3 DNA reads TGTGCCAGCAGTTACTCGACTAGTCCTGGGGAGCTGTTTTTT.

The V and J genes are TRBV14 and TRBJ1-1, with a possible D match to TRBD1 (6 bases). CDR1 is SGHDN and CDR2 is FVKESK in the germline V gene. The CDR3 has 16 amino acids. V was pared by 2 bases and J by 1 base, with 14 bases between. The CDR3 region is CASSQNYGTRNTEAFF. CDR3 coding DNA: TGTGCCAGCAGCCAAAACTACGGGACACGGAACACTGAAGCTTTCTTT.

CDR3 loop: CASSKVNGQGKRSTEAFF. The CDR3, as DNA: TGTGCCAGCAGCAAAGTAAACGGACAGGGGAAGAGGAGCACTGAAGCTTTCTTT. This chain links TRBV21-1 with TRBJ1-1; the D call of TRBD1 is as the table states it, not checked on the DNA. TRBV21-1 is described as a pseudogene. This CDR3 contains 18 residues.